Listed here are 14 T cell receptor beta chains from one sample, sequenced in a study of blood T cell repertoires in COVID-19 (dated by TCRdb to about 2020). Library prep was done by the immunoSEQ multiplex PCR assay. TCRdb mirrors the immuneACCESS table, restricted to in-frame sequences. Some clones are absent from its copies; in checked studies, under half trace to an unresolved V gene, and the reason for the others is unknown. Recorded for this sample are 200,000 to 250,000 clones; 87% of them occurred a single time. Of the sample, roughly 2.6% is held by the ten largest clones. Sequenced input: PBMCs or T cells enriched from blood (not recorded which). Receptors originate from a woman aged 30 to 39 with acute COVID-19.

V and J are TRBV9 and TRBJ2-3; 9 bases agree with TRBD1. The CDR3 runs 17 residues. Germline values: CDR1 SGDLS, CDR2 YYNGEE. V trimming: 3 bases; J trimming: 8 bases; junction bases outside the gene matches: 16. The CDR3 here is CASSEAGTGINRGTQYF. CDR3 nucleotide sequence: TGTGCCAGCAGCGAAGCCGGGACAGGGATTAACCGTGGTACGCAGTATTTT.

The chain combines TRBV7-9 with TRBJ1-1; D is perhaps TRBD1 (5 bases). V was cut by 6 bases and J by 11 bases, with 19 bases left in between. This CDR3 has 13 residues. CDR1 is SEHNR, CDR2 FQNEAQ, per germline (reference sequence). CDR3: CASRGPLQHWAFF. The CDR3, as DNA: TGTGCCAGCAGGGGGCCCCTTCAACACTGGGCTTTCTTT.

The chain joins TRBV6-1 to TRBJ1-1; D is unresolved. Germline-derived CDR1 and CDR2 are MNHNS and SASEGT. Trimming left V 3 bases short and J 3 bases short, with 8 bases between. This CDR3 has 13 residues. The CDR3 bases are TGTGCCAGCAGTGATGTGGGAGACACTGAAGCTTTCTTT. Translated: CASSDVGDTEAFF.

V and J are TRBV6-5 and TRBJ1-5; no clear D. This CDR3 is 13 amino acids long. Germline V gene data show CDR1 as MNHEY and CDR2 as SVGAGI. Trimming shortened V by 5 bases and J by 0 bases, and 5 bases separated the two germline ends. For the CDR3, the DNA is TGTGCCAGCAGTATCAGTAGCAATCAGCCCCAGCATTTT. Protein: CASSISSNQPQHF.

The chain combines TRBV4-1 with TRBJ1-6, with D possibly matching TRBD1 (5 bases). CDR3 size: 17 residues. Germline V gene sequence: CDR1 MGHRA, CDR2 YSYEKL. With 1 base removed from V and 7 bases from J, the gap between germline ends came to 17 bases. The CDR3 bases are TGCGCCAGCAGCCAAGGAATTCGAGCGACAGCAAATTCACCCCTCCACTTT. Protein sequence: CASSQGIRATANSPLHF.

This clone was seen more than once but under ten times. The V gene is TRBV12-3 or TRBV12-4, the J gene TRBJ1-2; D is possibly TRBD1 (5 bases). V was clipped by 6 bases and J by 9 bases, with 17 bases between them. The CDR3 totals 13 residues. CDR3 sequence (DNA): TGTGCCAGCAGACCGGACAATCTCTGGAGCTACACCTTC. Amino acids: CASRPDNLWSYTF.

The genes are TRBV4-3 and TRBJ2-7, with unresolved D. The germline gives CDR1 LGHNA, CDR2 YSLEER. The CDR3 contains 16 residues. Deletions cut 0 bases from V and 3 bases from J, with 15 bases between. The CDR3 coding sequence is TGCGCCAGCAGCCAAGATTGGGCTACCCAGTACTACGAGCAGTACTTC. Protein: CASSQDWATQYYEQYF.

The CDR3 nucleotides are TGTGCCTGGGCTGGGCGGACAGGGCTTAACACTGAAGCTTTCTTT. It codes for CAWAGRTGLNTEAFF. The V gene is TRBV30, the J gene TRBJ1-1; 8 nucleotides line up with TRBD1. The V gene end was trimmed by 5 bases and the J gene end by 2 bases; junction bases not matched to a gene: 10. CDR1 and CDR2 from the germline V gene are GTSNPN and SVGIG (reference sequence). CDR3 length equals 15 residues.

V gene TRBV29-1 combines with J gene TRBJ2-7; possibly TRBD1 for D (5 bases). Looked up from germline, CDR1 is SQVTM and CDR2 is ANQGSEA. There are 12 residues in the CDR3. With 5 bases removed from V and 3 bases from J, the gap between germline ends came to 11 bases. CDR3 DNA sequence: TGCAGCGTTCTAGGGGTTGGCTACGAGCAGTACTTC. This sequence encodes CSVLGVGYEQYF.

CDR3 protein: CAWSEGQGLEDTQYF. CDR3 DNA: TGTGCCTGGAGTGAGGGACAGGGGCTTGAAGATACGCAGTATTTT. The gene calls are TRBV30 and TRBJ2-3; 10 nucleotides match TRBD1. Per germline, CDR1 GTSNPN and CDR2 SVGIG (reference sequence). This CDR3 spans 15 amino acids. V was clipped by 1 base and J by 5 bases; unmatched bases: 6.

This clone came up once. The chain couples TRBV9 to TRBJ1-4, with 7 bases fitting TRBD1. Germline V CDR1 and CDR2: SGDLS, YYNGEE. The CDR3 has 16 residues. Trimming at V came to 0 bases and at J to 0 bases, leaving 2 bases not matched to a gene. CDR3 amino acids: CASSVAGQATNEKLFF. As DNA, the CDR3 is TGTGCCAGCAGCGTAGCTGGACAGGCAACTAATGAAAAACTGTTTTTT.

V is TRBV4-2 and J is TRBJ1-2, with D possibly being TRBD1 (6 bases). With 6 bases removed from V and 3 bases from J, the gap between germline ends came to 17 bases. CDR1 and CDR2 (germline): LGHNA, YNFKEQ. The CDR3 sequence is 15 residues long. CDR3: CASRQTSGAYYGYTF. CDR3 DNA: TGTGCCAGCAGACAAACGTCAGGGGCATACTATGGCTACACCTTC.

The chain uses TRBV11-2 and TRBJ1-6; 9 positions agree with TRBD1. V lost 3 bases to trimming and J lost 3 bases; unmatched junction nucleotides: 3. Germline lookup yields CDR1 SGHAT and CDR2 FQNNGV. The length of the CDR3 is 16 residues. DNA of the CDR3: TGTGCCAGCAGCTTTTTGACAGGGGGCTATAATTCACCCCTCCACTTT. This sequence encodes CASSFLTGGYNSPLHF.

The V call is TRBV7-9, the J call TRBJ2-3; 7 bases align to TRBD1. The CDR3 is 16 residues long. The germline V gene encodes CDR1 SEHNR and CDR2 FQNEAQ (reference sequence). Germline trimming cut 5 bases from V and 10 bases from J; bases unmatched to any gene: 18. CDR3 DNA: TGTGCCAGCAGCCCCCGGTCCCGGGACAGTGGGGATCCGCAGTATTTT. Protein: CASSPRSRDSGDPQYF.